This TCR beta chain was retrieved from a study of vaccination effects on CD4 cells after COVID-19. Whole-study context: Antigen-specific CD4+ T cells were first expanded with viral peptide pools by the ViraFEST assay and only then sequenced.

When around 10 days of culture had elapsed, CD4+ T cells were isolated. Sequencing was performed with immunoSEQ multiplex PCR; in TCRdb, only in-frame clones are kept and a portion is missing. The repertoire holds 70,000 to 85,000 clones, roughly 80% seen once, with 2% to 2.5% in the top ten. The CDR3 has 15 amino acids. V gave up 5 bases and J gave up 0 bases, with 11 bases separating them. CDR1 MNHEY and CDR2 SVGAGI come from the germline V gene. Note on this clone: The antigen remains unidentified.

V is TRBV6-5 and J is TRBJ1-3; the D is unclear. The sequence was obtained from a human donor who received a COVID-19 vaccine. The specimen was CD4+ T cells from PBMCs cultured without peptide, collected before COVID-19 vaccination. CDR3 sequence: CASSRDPISGNTIYF. CDR3 nucleotides: TGTGCCAGCAGTCGTGACCCGATCTCTGGAAACACCATATATTTT.